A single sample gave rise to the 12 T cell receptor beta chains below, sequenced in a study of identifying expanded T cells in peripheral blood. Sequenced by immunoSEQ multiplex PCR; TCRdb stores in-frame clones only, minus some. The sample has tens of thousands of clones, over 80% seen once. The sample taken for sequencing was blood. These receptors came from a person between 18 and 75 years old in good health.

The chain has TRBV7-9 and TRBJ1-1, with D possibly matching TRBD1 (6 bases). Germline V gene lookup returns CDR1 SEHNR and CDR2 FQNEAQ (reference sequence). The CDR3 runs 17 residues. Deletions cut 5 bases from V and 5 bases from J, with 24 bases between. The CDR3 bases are TGTGCCAGCAGCCCCTCAACTGCAGGGGAGGGATGGACTGAAGCTTTCTTT. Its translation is CASSPSTAGEGWTEAFF.

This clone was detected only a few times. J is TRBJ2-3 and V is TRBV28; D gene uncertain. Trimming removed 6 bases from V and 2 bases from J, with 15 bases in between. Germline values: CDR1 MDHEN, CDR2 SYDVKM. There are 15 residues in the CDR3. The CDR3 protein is CASRLAGILTDTQYF. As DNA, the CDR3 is TGTGCCAGCAGGCTCGCAGGCATACTCACAGATACGCAGTATTTT.

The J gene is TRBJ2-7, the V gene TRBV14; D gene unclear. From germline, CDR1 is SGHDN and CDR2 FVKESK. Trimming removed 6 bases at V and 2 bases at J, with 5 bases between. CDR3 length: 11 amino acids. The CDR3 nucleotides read TGTGCCAGCAGTGAAGCCTACGAGCAGTACTTC. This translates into CASSEAYEQYF.

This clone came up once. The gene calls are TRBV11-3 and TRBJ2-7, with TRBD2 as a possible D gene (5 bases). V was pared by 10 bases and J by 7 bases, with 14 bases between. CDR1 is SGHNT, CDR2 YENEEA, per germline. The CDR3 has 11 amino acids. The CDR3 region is CATSITGEQYF. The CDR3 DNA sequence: TGTGCCACCTCGATCACGGGGGAGCAGTACTTC.

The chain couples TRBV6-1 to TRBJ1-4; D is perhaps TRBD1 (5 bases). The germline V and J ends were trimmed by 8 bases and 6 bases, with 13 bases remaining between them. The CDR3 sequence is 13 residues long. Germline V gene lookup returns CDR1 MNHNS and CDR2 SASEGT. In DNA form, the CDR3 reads TGTGCCAGCCTAGGGGTCCAAGATGAAAAACTGTTTTTT. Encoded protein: CASLGVQDEKLFF.

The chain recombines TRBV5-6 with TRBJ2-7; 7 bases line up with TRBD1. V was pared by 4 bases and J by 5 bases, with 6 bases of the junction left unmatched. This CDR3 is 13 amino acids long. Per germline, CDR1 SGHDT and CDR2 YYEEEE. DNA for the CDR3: TGTGCCAGCAGCCAATACAGGGGAGACGAGCAGTACTTC. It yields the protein CASSQYRGDEQYF.

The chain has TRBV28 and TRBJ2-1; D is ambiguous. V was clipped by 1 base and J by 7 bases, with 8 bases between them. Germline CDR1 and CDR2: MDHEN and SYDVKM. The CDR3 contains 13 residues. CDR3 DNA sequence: TGTGCCAGCAGTTTATTATCCGGTAATGAGCAGTTCTTC. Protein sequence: CASSLLSGNEQFF.

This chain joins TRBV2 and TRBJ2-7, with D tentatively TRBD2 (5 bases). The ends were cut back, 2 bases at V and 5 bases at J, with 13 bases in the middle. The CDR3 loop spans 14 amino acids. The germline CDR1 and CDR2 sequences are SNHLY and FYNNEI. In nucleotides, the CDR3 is TGTGCCAGCAGTGAAATGCGGGTTGGCGACGAGCAGTACTTC. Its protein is CASSEMRVGDEQYF.

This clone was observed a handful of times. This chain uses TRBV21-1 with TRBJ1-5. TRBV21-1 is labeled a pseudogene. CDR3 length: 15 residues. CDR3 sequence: CASSFEGSVNQPQHF. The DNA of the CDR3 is TGTGCCAGCAGCTTCGAGGGGAGCGTAAATCAGCCCCAGCATTTT.

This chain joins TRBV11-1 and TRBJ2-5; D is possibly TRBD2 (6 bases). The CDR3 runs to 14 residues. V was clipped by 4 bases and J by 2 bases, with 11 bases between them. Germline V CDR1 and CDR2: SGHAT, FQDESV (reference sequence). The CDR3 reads CASSSGVVQETQYF. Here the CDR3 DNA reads TGTGCCAGCAGCTCGGGAGTCGTACAAGAGACCCAGTACTTC.

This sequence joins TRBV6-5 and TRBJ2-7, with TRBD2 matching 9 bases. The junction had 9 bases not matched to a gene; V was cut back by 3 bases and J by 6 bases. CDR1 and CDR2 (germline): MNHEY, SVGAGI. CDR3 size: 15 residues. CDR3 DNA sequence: TGTGCCAGCAGTTATTCGATAGCGGGAGAGGTCGAGCAGTACTTC. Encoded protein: CASSYSIAGEVEQYF.

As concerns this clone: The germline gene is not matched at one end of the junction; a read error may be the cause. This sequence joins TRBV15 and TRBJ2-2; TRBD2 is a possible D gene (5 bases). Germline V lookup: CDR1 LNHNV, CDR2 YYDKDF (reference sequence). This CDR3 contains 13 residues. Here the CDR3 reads CATRGSNTGKLFF. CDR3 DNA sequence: TGTGCCACCCGAGGGTCGAACACCGGGAAGCTGTTTTTT.